This T cell receptor (beta chain) was obtained from a study of blood T cell repertoires in COVID-19. At the level of the study: Acute and convalescent COVID-19 specimens originated in the United States, Italy and Spain.

Sequenced by immunoSEQ multiplex PCR; TCRdb stores in-frame clones only, minus some. Among around 400,000 clones listed, around 87% were seen once. The germline CDR1 and CDR2 sequences are SQVTM and ANQGSEA. V trimming: 7 bases; J trimming: 4 bases; junction bases outside the gene matches: 32. This CDR3 spans 22 amino acids. The chain uses TRBV29-1 and TRBJ2-5; 11 nucleotides agree with TRBD2. Sequencing was carried out using peripheral blood. This clonotype originated in a woman aged 60 to 75 with COVID-19, enrolled during active disease. This CDR3 is CSATLIISRPHTSGGYSETQYF. Here the CDR3 DNA reads TGCAGCGCAACTCTGATTATTTCACGTCCACACACTAGCGGGGGCTATTCAGAGACCCAGTACTTC.